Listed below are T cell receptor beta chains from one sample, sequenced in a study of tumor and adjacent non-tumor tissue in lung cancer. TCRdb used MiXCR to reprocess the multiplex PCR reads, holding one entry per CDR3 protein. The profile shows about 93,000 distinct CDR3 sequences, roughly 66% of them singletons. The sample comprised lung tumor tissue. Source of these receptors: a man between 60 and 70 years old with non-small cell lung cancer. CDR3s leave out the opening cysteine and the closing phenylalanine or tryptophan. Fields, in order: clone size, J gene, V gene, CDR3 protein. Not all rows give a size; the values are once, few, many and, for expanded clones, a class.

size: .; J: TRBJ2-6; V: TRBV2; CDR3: TSSPQGMGANVLT
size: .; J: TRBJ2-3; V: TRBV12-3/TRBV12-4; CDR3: VSRIDTDTQY
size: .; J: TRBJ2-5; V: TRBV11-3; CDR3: TNILDAGDEETQY
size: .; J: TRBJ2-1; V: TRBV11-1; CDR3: ASLGDRGINEQF
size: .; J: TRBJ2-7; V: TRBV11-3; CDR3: ASSLFGQGELY
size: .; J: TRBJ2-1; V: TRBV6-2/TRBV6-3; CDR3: ASSQCRDRDDEQF
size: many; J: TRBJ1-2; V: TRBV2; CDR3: ASSEARGVYGYT
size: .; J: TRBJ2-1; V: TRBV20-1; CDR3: GAHNPAGDYNEQF
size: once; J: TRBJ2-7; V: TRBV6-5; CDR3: ASSSNRGDREGEQY
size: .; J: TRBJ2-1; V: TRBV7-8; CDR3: ASSRSGFNEQF
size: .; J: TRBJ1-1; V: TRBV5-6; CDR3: AISFGRGLAAEAF
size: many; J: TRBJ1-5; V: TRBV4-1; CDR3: ASSQDRVQPQH
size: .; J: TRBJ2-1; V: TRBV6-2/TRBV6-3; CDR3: VSSPTSYEQF
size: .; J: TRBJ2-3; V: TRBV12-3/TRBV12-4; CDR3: ASSSPLGGRLLITDTQY
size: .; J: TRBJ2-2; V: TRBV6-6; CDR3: VSTYGGAGKLF
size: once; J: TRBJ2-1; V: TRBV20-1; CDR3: SARPSSSYNVQF
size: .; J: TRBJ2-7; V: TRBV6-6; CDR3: ASSYSHPSAYEQY
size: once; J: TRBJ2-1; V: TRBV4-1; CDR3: ASSQDAAAQYNEQL
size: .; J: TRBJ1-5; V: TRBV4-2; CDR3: ASSQETRWGQPHH
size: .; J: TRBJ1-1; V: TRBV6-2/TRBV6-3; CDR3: TSSYNGNTEAF
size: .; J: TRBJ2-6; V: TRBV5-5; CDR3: ASTSSGPGANVLT
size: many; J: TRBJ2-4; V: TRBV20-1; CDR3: SVDSGGKNIQY
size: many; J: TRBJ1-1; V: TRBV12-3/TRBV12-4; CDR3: ASNTGGWGEAF
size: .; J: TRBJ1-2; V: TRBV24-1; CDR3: DTNRMNYGYT
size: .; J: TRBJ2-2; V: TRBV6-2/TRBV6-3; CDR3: ASRPASAADTGELF
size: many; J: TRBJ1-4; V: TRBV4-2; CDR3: ASSQDQLGRGASEKLF
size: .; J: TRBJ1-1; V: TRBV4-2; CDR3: ASSQGERCTESF
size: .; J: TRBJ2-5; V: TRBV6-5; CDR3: ASSFSGRETQY
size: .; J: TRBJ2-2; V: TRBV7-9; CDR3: ANSDQTSGSTGELF
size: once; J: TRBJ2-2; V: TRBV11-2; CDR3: VSSQKGANTGELF
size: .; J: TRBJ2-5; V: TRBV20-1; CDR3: SARRVSQDTQY
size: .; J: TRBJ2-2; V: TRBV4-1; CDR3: SSSQVGGGNTGELF
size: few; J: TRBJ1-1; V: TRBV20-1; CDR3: SASPLGRMNTEAF
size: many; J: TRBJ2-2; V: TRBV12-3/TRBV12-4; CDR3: ASSSIAGGELF
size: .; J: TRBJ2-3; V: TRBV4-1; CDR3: ANNQVRAGGLTDTQY
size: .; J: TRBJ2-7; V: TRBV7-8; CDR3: ASSSAPGRNEQY
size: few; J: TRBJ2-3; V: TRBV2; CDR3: ASSDREGLAGTQY
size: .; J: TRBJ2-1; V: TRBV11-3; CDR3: ASSPLASYNEQF
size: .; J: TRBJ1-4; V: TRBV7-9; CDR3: ASSLEAAEQEKLF
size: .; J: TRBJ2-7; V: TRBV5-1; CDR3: ASSFIQDYEQY
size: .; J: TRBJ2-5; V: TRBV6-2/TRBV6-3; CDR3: IISYGETQY
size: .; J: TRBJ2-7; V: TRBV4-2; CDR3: ASSSKVGSYEQY
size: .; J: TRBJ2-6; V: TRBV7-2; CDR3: ASSFLSGGLSGANVLT
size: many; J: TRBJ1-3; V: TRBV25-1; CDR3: ASSELSGRSSGNTIY